The 26 T cell receptor beta chains reported below all come from one sample, sequenced in a study of blood T cell repertoires in COVID-19. Clones were read by immunoSEQ multiplex PCR, and TCRdb kept only the in-frame ones, dropping some. Here the sample spans approximately 250,000 clones, around nine tenths being singletons. The sequenced material came from peripheral blood. The receptors derive from a man under 40 with COVID-19, enrolled during active disease.

This sequence joins TRBV3-1 (or the pseudogene TRBV3-2) and TRBJ1-3; no clear D gene. Trimming took off 4 bases at V and 11 bases at J, with 15 bases between the two ends. CDR3 length equals 13 residues. The germline V gene encodes CDR1 LGHDT and CDR2 YNNKEL (reference sequence). As DNA, the CDR3 is TGTGCCAGCAGCCTCTCCACTGGTGAGTCCATATATTTT. Translation: CASSLSTGESIYF.

The genes are TRBV9 and TRBJ1-6, with 10 bases lining up with TRBD1. CDR3 length equals 14 residues. The V gene end was trimmed by 3 bases and the J gene end by 6 bases; junction bases not matched to a gene: 0. CDR1 SGDLS and CDR2 YYNGEE come from the germline V gene. CDR3 in DNA: TGTGCCAGCAGCGGGACAGGGGGTAATTCACCCCTCCACTTT. It yields the protein CASSGTGGNSPLHF.

The chain is built from TRBV6-5 and TRBJ1-3, with D hard to call. The germline CDR1 and CDR2 sequences are MNHEY and SVGAGI. Trimming took off 6 bases at V and 0 bases at J, with 3 bases between the two ends. The CDR3 loop spans 12 amino acids. CDR3 protein: CASRSSGNTIYF. DNA for the CDR3: TGTGCCAGCAGGAGCTCTGGAAACACCATATATTTT.

As DNA, the CDR3 is TGCGCCAGCAGCCAAGAGTCTAGCGGGGGAGATACGCAGTATTTT. Translated, it gives CASSQESSGGDTQYF. The rearrangement links TRBV4-1 to TRBJ2-3; 10 nucleotides align to TRBD2. Germline V gene data show CDR1 as MGHRA and CDR2 as YSYEKL. Losses at the gene ends were 0 bases for V and 5 bases for J; bases not matched to a gene: 2. The length of the CDR3 is 15 residues.

The CDR3 DNA sequence: TGTGCCAGCAGTTACGGGCTGAATCAGCCCCAGCATTTT. Translated, it gives CASSYGLNQPQHF. The chain combines TRBV6-5 with TRBJ1-5; D is undetermined. The CDR3 covers 13 residues. Looked up from germline, CDR1 is MNHEY and CDR2 is SVGAGI. Trimming cost V 2 bases and J 4 bases, with 6 bases left between them.

This sequence joins TRBV6-1 and TRBJ1-4; possible D gene TRBD1, 6 bases. From germline, CDR1 is MNHNS and CDR2 SASEGT. The germline V and J ends were trimmed by 6 bases and 3 bases, with 11 bases remaining between them. The CDR3 extends over 14 amino acids. The CDR3: CASRGWTANEKLFF. In DNA form, the CDR3 reads TGTGCCAGCAGGGGTTGGACAGCTAATGAAAAACTGTTTTTT.

J is TRBJ1-4 and V is TRBV6-5, with D uncertain. This CDR3 spans 14 amino acids. CDR1 is MNHEY, CDR2 SVGAGI, per germline. The V end lost 10 bases, the J end lost 0 bases, and 12 bases lay between the germline ends. In DNA, the CDR3 is TGTGCCACTACACACAGTGCAACTAATGAAAAACTGTTTTTT. This codes for CATTHSATNEKLFF.

The rearrangement links TRBV27 to TRBJ2-3; 8 bases are a match to TRBD2. The CDR3 is 16 amino acids. Trimming took 5 bases from V and 3 from J; bases not matched to a gene: 10. Germline loops: CDR1 MNHEY, CDR2 SMNVEV (reference sequence). In nucleotides, the CDR3 is TGTGCCAGCAGTCGGCCGGGGGGGCTAAAGACAGATACGCAGTATTTT. Translation: CASSRPGGLKTDTQYF.

This chain uses TRBV20-1 with TRBJ1-2; D gene ambiguous. This CDR3 is 12 amino acids long. The V and J ends lost 3 bases and 2 bases respectively, with 7 bases between them. Germline-derived CDR1 and CDR2 are DFQATT and SNEGSKA (reference sequence). The CDR3 DNA sequence: TGCAGTGCTAGTACTCAAAACTATGGCTACACCTTC. Translation gives CSASTQNYGYTF.

This chain connects TRBV19 to TRBJ1-1; a weak D match, TRBD1 (5 bases). Trimming cost V 7 bases and J 4 bases, with 10 bases left between them. The CDR3 runs to 12 residues. Germline loops: CDR1 LNHDA, CDR2 SQIVND (reference sequence). The CDR3 region has the DNA TGTGCCAGTATATCTAGGGGCACTGAAGCTTTCTTT. Translated, it gives CASISRGTEAFF.

Of note for this clone: The sample contains more than one DNA sequence encoding this CDR3. The chain is built from TRBV7-3 and TRBJ2-5; 9 bases map to TRBD2. CDR1 and CDR2 (germline): SGHTA, FQGTGA. V lost 2 bases and J lost 2; bases outside the gene matches: 3. This CDR3 region has 15 residues. The CDR3 spells CASSLVAGAQETQYF. The CDR3 bases are TGTGCCAGCAGCTTAGTAGCGGGGGCACAAGAGACCCAGTACTTC.

This clone showed up just a few times. The rearrangement links TRBV14 to TRBJ1-5; unclear D gene. This CDR3 contains 13 residues. Germline V gives CDR1 SGHDN, CDR2 FVKESK. The germline V and J ends were trimmed by 3 bases and 7 bases, with 10 bases remaining between them. DNA for the CDR3: TGTGCCAGCAGCCAGACTTCGGGACAGCCCCAGCATTTT. Translating it yields CASSQTSGQPQHF.

The rearrangement uses TRBV20-1 and TRBJ2-1, with D unclear. This CDR3 spans 10 amino acids. Germline assignment: CDR1 DFQATT and CDR2 SNEGSKA (reference sequence). The V end lost 3 bases, the J end lost 7 bases, and 4 bases lay between the germline ends. The CDR3 protein is CSASANEQFF. CDR3 bases: TGCAGTGCTAGCGCGAATGAGCAGTTCTTC.

This chain joins TRBV30 and TRBJ1-2; D is perhaps TRBD1 (5 bases). Trimming left V 2 bases short and J 7 bases short, with 17 bases between. The CDR3 is made up of 14 amino acids. Germline CDR1 reads GTSNPN; CDR2 reads SVGIG (reference sequence). The DNA for the CDR3 is TGTGCCTGGAGTATGAACTCCAGGGAAGGTGGCTACACCTTC. This gives the protein CAWSMNSREGGYTF.

The chain has TRBV3-1 (or the pseudogene TRBV3-2) and TRBJ2-7, with a tentative D call TRBD2 (6 bases). This CDR3 spans 16 amino acids. Looked up from germline, CDR1 is LGHDT and CDR2 is YNNKEL (reference sequence). The V gene lost 4 bases and the J gene lost 6 bases, with 22 bases spanning the gap. The CDR3 sequence is CASSPRPPRGGVEQYF. CDR3 bases: TGTGCCAGCAGCCCTCGCCCGCCGAGGGGCGGGGTCGAGCAGTACTTC.

The rearrangement joins TRBV6-5 to TRBJ1-1; tentatively, D is TRBD1 (5 bases). CDR1 and CDR2 (germline): MNHEY, SVGAGI. This CDR3 has 13 amino acids. V shed 7 bases and J shed 4 bases, with 13 bases lying between them. The CDR3 here is CASNRGVGTEAFF. The CDR3, as DNA: TGTGCCAGCAACCGGGGGGTCGGCACTGAAGCTTTCTTT.

The CDR3 bases are TGTGCCAGCAGTTTGACAGCGTTCTATGGCTACACCTTC. Translation: CASSLTAFYGYTF. This chain links TRBV6-5 with TRBJ1-2, with D possibly matching TRBD1 (5 bases). Germline assignment: CDR1 MNHEY and CDR2 SVGAGI. CDR3 size: 13 residues. Trimming left V 4 bases short and J 4 bases short, with 10 bases between.

The chain links TRBV27 to TRBJ2-2; 7 bases fit TRBD1. The CDR3 length is 17 residues. The germline V gene has CDR1 MNHEY and CDR2 SMNVEV (reference sequence). Losses at the gene ends were 5 bases for V and 7 bases for J; bases not matched to a gene: 16. CDR3 sequence: CASSSITTQGYGGELFF. CDR3 DNA sequence: TGTGCCAGCAGTAGTATCACCACACAGGGGTATGGCGGGGAGCTGTTTTTT.

The DNA of the CDR3 is TGTGCCAGCAGTAAGGGGACAGGTCCGCGGAATGAGCAGTTCTTC. This sequence encodes CASSKGTGPRNEQFF. The V call is TRBV27, the J call TRBJ2-1; 8 bases fit TRBD1. The CDR3 consists of 15 residues. From germline, CDR1 is MNHEY and CDR2 SMNVEV (reference sequence). The V gene end was trimmed by 5 bases and the J gene end by 7 bases; junction bases not matched to a gene: 10.

The chain couples TRBV10-1 to TRBJ2-7; 9 nucleotides match TRBD1. The germline V gene has CDR1 WNHNN and CDR2 SYGVQD (reference sequence). This CDR3 comprises 15 residues. V gave up 3 bases and J gave up 2 bases; unmatched junction bases: 5. DNA of the CDR3: TGCGCCAGCAGTGATACCGGGACAGGGACCTACGAGCAGTACTTC. It encodes CASSDTGTGTYEQYF.

The count of this clone is one. V usage is TRBV10-3 and J usage is TRBJ1-2; D may be TRBD1 (5 bases). Looked up from germline, CDR1 is ENHRY and CDR2 is SYGVKD. V was shortened by 6 bases and J by 7 bases, with 12 bases between the two germline ends. The CDR3 loop spans 12 amino acids. The CDR3 nucleotides read TGTGCCATCAGCGCCGACGGGGGTGGCTACACCTTC. This gives the protein CAISADGGGYTF.

The rearrangement links TRBV2 to TRBJ2-2; D gene ambiguous. Germline V gives CDR1 SNHLY, CDR2 FYNNEI. The CDR3 spans 13 residues. V was clipped by 7 bases and J by 5 bases, with 11 bases between them. The DNA for the CDR3 is TGTGCCAGCATACCAACTCGAACCGGGGAGCTGTTTTTT. Translating gives CASIPTRTGELFF.

The rearrangement links TRBV3-1 (or the pseudogene TRBV3-2) to TRBJ1-6; D uncertain. Germline loops: CDR1 LGHDT, CDR2 YNNKEL (reference sequence). V was shortened by 4 bases and J by 0 bases, with 10 bases between the two germline ends. CDR3 size: 16 residues. The CDR3 is CASSRYVNSYNSPLHF. CDR3 DNA sequence: TGTGCCAGCAGCCGCTACGTCAACTCCTATAATTCACCCCTCCACTTT.

The rearrangement uses TRBV7-2 and TRBJ1-2, with TRBD1 identical over 8 bases. Germline lookup yields CDR1 SGHTA and CDR2 FQGNSA. The V and J ends lost 5 bases and 8 bases, in that order; junction bases with no gene match: 13. The CDR3 runs to 15 residues. The CDR3 region is CASSTRTGFTGGYTF. The CDR3 coding sequence is TGTGCCAGCAGCACAAGGACAGGGTTTACGGGGGGCTACACCTTC.

J is TRBJ2-7 and V is TRBV7-9; a possible D gene is TRBD1 (5 bases). Germline CDR1 and CDR2: SEHNR and FQNEAQ (reference sequence). V was trimmed by 2 bases and J by 7 bases, leaving 21 bases between them. The CDR3 loop spans 16 amino acids. For the CDR3, the DNA is TGTGCCAGCAGCTTATATTCGGCAGGGTGGATTATGGAGCAGTACTTC. Its translation is CASSLYSAGWIMEQYF.

The chain carries TRBV27 and TRBJ2-2, with D possibly matching TRBD1 (5 bases). This CDR3 is 15 amino acids long. V was clipped by 8 bases and J by 0 bases, with 13 bases between them. Germline CDR1 and CDR2: MNHEY and SMNVEV (reference sequence). DNA for the CDR3: TGTGCCAGCTTTCGGCAGGGAACGAACACCGGGGAGCTGTTTTTT. This sequence encodes CASFRQGTNTGELFF.